These 25 T cell receptor beta chains came from one sample sequenced in a study of blood T cell repertoires in COVID-19. TCRdb keeps only in-frame clones here, not all; method: immunoSEQ multiplex PCR. This sample has some 170,000 clones, with 82% found just once. Sequences were obtained from peripheral blood. All receptors come from a woman between 65 and 79 years old with acute or convalescent COVID-19.

The table lists this clone with a few counts. The chain employs TRBV28 and TRBJ1-3, with TRBD1 as a possible D gene (6 bases). The CDR3 is 16 residues long. Germline V gives CDR1 MDHEN, CDR2 SYDVKM. Deletions cut 4 bases from V and 5 bases from J, with 18 bases between. CDR3 protein: CASSSWTEPLRNTIYF. CDR3 sequence (DNA): TGTGCCAGCAGTTCCTGGACAGAACCCTTGCGAAACACCATATATTTT.

The chain recombines TRBV7-2 with TRBJ1-1; D gene unclear. Germline assignment: CDR1 SGHTA and CDR2 FQGNSA. The length of the CDR3 is 13 residues. The V end lost 3 bases, the J end lost 1 base, and 6 bases lay between the germline ends. The CDR3 here is CASSFPGNTEAFF. In DNA, the CDR3 is TGTGCCAGCAGCTTCCCAGGGAACACTGAAGCTTTCTTT.

The rearrangement joins TRBV5-6 to TRBJ2-7; 8 bases match TRBD2. CDR1 and CDR2 (germline): SGHDT, YYEEEE. The CDR3 is 15 residues long. J was trimmed by 2 bases and V by 6 bases; bases with no gene match: 10. The CDR3 DNA sequence: TGTGCCAGCACCTTTTGGGCGGGAGGTACCTACGAGCAGTACTTC. It specifies CASTFWAGGTYEQYF.

This clone was found once. The chain combines TRBV27 with TRBJ2-3; 8 bases agree with TRBD2. The CDR3 consists of 15 residues. With V trimmed by 5 bases and J by 0 bases, 4 bases remained unmatched. CDR1 and CDR2 from the germline V gene are MNHEY and SMNVEV (reference sequence). CDR3 loop: CASSLERESTDTQYF. The CDR3 bases are TGTGCCAGCAGTCTCGAGCGGGAGAGCACAGATACGCAGTATTTT.

This clone was seen a single time. The chain recombines TRBV5-1 with TRBJ2-5, with TRBD2 identical over 16 bases. With 5 bases clipped from V and 0 bases from J, the junction kept 7 bases outside the gene matches. This CDR3 is 18 amino acids long. CDR1 and CDR2 from the germline V gene are SGHRS and YFSETQ. The chain's CDR3 is CASRPGLAGGGHQETQYF. For the CDR3, the DNA is TGCGCCAGCAGACCGGGACTAGCGGGAGGGGGCCACCAAGAGACCCAGTACTTC.

The chain joins TRBV3-1 (or the pseudogene TRBV3-2) to TRBJ1-2, with no clear D. The CDR3 covers 14 residues. CDR1 is LGHDT and CDR2 is YNNKEL in the germline V gene (reference sequence). Trimming shortened V by 4 bases and J by 0 bases, and 9 bases separated the two germline ends. The CDR3 DNA follows: TGTGCCAGCAGCCGGCCCGGAGCTAACTATGGCTACACCTTC. As protein: CASSRPGANYGYTF.

The V gene is TRBV18, the J gene TRBJ1-6; 10 nucleotides align to TRBD1. The J segment lost 7 bases and the V segment lost 5 bases, leaving 2 bases of the junction unmatched. Germline V gene sequence: CDR1 KGHSH, CDR2 LQKENI. The CDR3 length is 14 residues. CDR3 nucleotides: TGTGCCAGCTCAACGACAGGGGGCAATTCACCCCTCCACTTT. Its protein is CASSTTGGNSPLHF. The complete variable domain, with remaining parts taken from reference TRBV18 and TRBJ1-6, reads NAGVMQNPRHLVRRRGQEARLRCSPMKGHSHVYWYRQLPEEGLKFMVYLQKENIIDESGMPKERFSAEFPKEGPSILRIQQVVRGDSAAYFCASSTTGGNSPLHFGNGTRLTVT.

The chain recombines TRBV7-2 with TRBJ2-5; D is undetermined. The germline CDR1 and CDR2 sequences are SGHTA and FQGNSA. Trimming took 5 bases from V and 2 from J, leaving 15 bases between them. CDR3 length equals 15 residues. Here the CDR3 DNA reads TGTGCCAGCAGCACCCTAGGTTCCCGTCAAGAGACCCAGTACTTC. It translates to CASSTLGSRQETQYF.

V usage is TRBV10-1 and J usage is TRBJ2-3; TRBD2 matches at 8 bases. V trimming: 8 bases; J trimming: 4 bases; junction bases outside the gene matches: 8. The CDR3 runs 14 residues. Germline CDR1 WNHNN, CDR2 SYGVQD (reference sequence). CDR3 nucleotide sequence: TGCGCCAGCCTCCCAAGCGGGAGAGCAGATACGCAGTATTTT. As protein: CASLPSGRADTQYF.

Only one count was recorded for this clone. The rearrangement joins TRBV6-6 to TRBJ1-5, with 10 bases fitting TRBD1. This CDR3 spans 16 amino acids. CDR1 and CDR2 from the germline V gene are MNHNY and SVGAGI (reference sequence). V lost 7 bases to trimming and J lost 3 bases; unmatched junction nucleotides: 9. The chain's CDR3 is CASMTSGTGDNQPQHF. The CDR3 region has the DNA TGTGCCAGCATGACGTCCGGGACAGGGGACAATCAGCCCCAGCATTTT.

The J gene is TRBJ2-6, the V gene TRBV12-2; the table's D call of TRBD1 was not tested on the DNA. TRBV12-2 is marked as a pseudogene. The CDR3 loop spans 22 amino acids. CDR3 protein: CASRHYKRQGGPLPSGANVLTF. CDR3 DNA: TGTGCAAGTCGCCACTATAAGCGACAGGGCGGTCCCCTCCCATCTGGGGCCAACGTCCTGACTTTC.

This clone came up a few times. The CDR3 spells CASSPWDRVDRETQYF. CDR3 DNA: TGTGCCAGCAGCCCCTGGGACAGGGTAGATCGGGAGACCCAGTACTTC. The chain uses TRBV7-9 and TRBJ2-5; 9 nucleotides align to TRBD1. The CDR3 totals 16 residues. Germline V gene data show CDR1 as SEHNR and CDR2 as FQNEAQ (reference sequence). Trimming at V came to 5 bases and at J to 5 bases, leaving 12 bases not matched to a gene.

The chain couples TRBV10-3 to TRBJ1-2; D is uncertain. The germline V and J ends were trimmed by 1 base and 8 bases, with 11 bases remaining between them. The germline CDR1 and CDR2 sequences are ENHRY and SYGVKD. The length of the CDR3 is 13 residues. CDR3 in amino acids: CAISELDQAGYTF. The CDR3 DNA reads TGTGCCATCAGTGAGTTAGACCAGGCAGGCTACACCTTC.

This clone is a singleton in its sample. V usage is TRBV7-9 and J usage is TRBJ1-2, with a weak D call TRBD1 (5 bases). V was clipped by 2 bases and J by 7 bases, with 11 bases between them. Germline assignment: CDR1 SEHNR and CDR2 FQNEAQ (reference sequence). CDR3 length: 13 amino acids. The CDR3 DNA is TGTGCCAGCAGCTTAACAGGATCTATTGGCTACACCTTC. Protein: CASSLTGSIGYTF.

The chain has TRBV5-1 and TRBJ2-1; 8 nucleotides agree with TRBD1. Germline V gene sequence: CDR1 SGHRS, CDR2 YFSETQ. V lost 4 bases to trimming and J lost 2 bases; unmatched junction nucleotides: 5. The CDR3 consists of 15 residues. The CDR3 is CASSAQGAPYNEQFF. CDR3 in DNA: TGCGCCAGCAGCGCCCAGGGGGCCCCCTACAATGAGCAGTTCTTC.

This chain uses TRBV4-1 with TRBJ1-6; D may be TRBD1 (6 bases). Germline CDR1 MGHRA, CDR2 YSYEKL. The CDR3 loop spans 16 amino acids. The V and J ends lost 5 bases and 5 bases respectively, with 16 bases between them. The CDR3 DNA sequence: TGCGCCAGCAGCGCCGCTCCAGGGGTAGATAATTCACCCCTCCACTTT. Its translation: CASSAAPGVDNSPLHF.

This clone was counted between two and nine times. The chain employs TRBV14 and TRBJ1-2; D is unclear. CDR3 length: 12 amino acids. Germline-derived CDR1 and CDR2 are SGHDN and FVKESK. V was pared by 4 bases and J by 8 bases, with 11 bases between. The CDR3 here is CASSPPGEGYTF. CDR3 coding DNA: TGTGCCAGCAGCCCGCCGGGAGAGGGCTACACCTTC.

This clone was picked up a small number of times. The chain carries TRBV10-3 and TRBJ2-7, with 11 nucleotides matching TRBD1. V was pared by 2 bases and J by 11 bases, with 8 bases of the junction left unmatched. The CDR3 sequence is 14 residues long. Germline CDR1 is ENHRY and CDR2 is SYGVKD. The CDR3 DNA sequence: TGTGCCATCAGTGAGGGACAGGGGGCCCCACAGGAGTACTTC. Amino acid sequence: CAISEGQGAPQEYF.

This clone turned up a few times. This chain connects TRBV18 to TRBJ2-7; 7 bases line up with TRBD2. J gave up 3 bases and V 3 bases, and 17 bases lay outside the gene matches. The V gene's germline CDR1 is KGHSH and CDR2 LQKENI. CDR3 length: 18 residues. The CDR3 coding sequence is TGTGCCAGCTCACCGCGGGAGACCCACATTTCCTCGAACTACGAGCAGTACTTC. Translation: CASSPRETHISSNYEQYF.

The chain uses TRBV10-3 and TRBJ2-7; 8 nucleotides agree with TRBD2. Germline CDR1 is ENHRY and CDR2 is SYGVKD. Germline trimming cut 6 bases from V and 0 bases from J; bases unmatched to any gene: 4. The CDR3 runs to 14 residues. The CDR3: CAIRERETSYEQYF. CDR3 DNA: TGTGCCATCAGGGAGCGGGAGACCTCCTACGAGCAGTACTTC.

This clone occurred a few times. The CDR3 region has the DNA TGTGCCAGCAGTTACTCCGGGCAGGGGAGTCAGCCCCAGCATTTT. As protein: CASSYSGQGSQPQHF. V is TRBV6-5 and J is TRBJ1-5; weak D call: TRBD1 (6 bases). The germline gives CDR1 MNHEY, CDR2 SVGAGI. The CDR3 contains 15 residues. The V end lost 0 bases, the J end lost 6 bases, and 12 bases lay between the germline ends.

The V call is TRBV7-9, the J call TRBJ2-1; no clear D gene. Trimming stripped 1 base from V and 5 bases from J, with 3 bases between. CDR1 is SEHNR, CDR2 FQNEAQ, per germline (reference sequence). The CDR3 runs to 12 residues. As DNA, the CDR3 is TGTGCCAGCAGCTTAGTTAACAATGAGCAGTTCTTC. Residues: CASSLVNNEQFF.

The CDR3 coding sequence is TGTGCCAGCAGCTTAAGGCAGGGGGGCTCCTACGAGCAGTACTTC. It translates to CASSLRQGGSYEQYF. The chain joins TRBV7-2 to TRBJ2-7; tentative D call: TRBD1 (7 bases). Deletions cut 2 bases from V and 0 bases from J, with 11 bases between. Germline V gene data show CDR1 as SGHTA and CDR2 as FQGNSA. The CDR3 runs to 15 residues.

This chain connects TRBV4-2 to TRBJ2-1; D is perhaps TRBD1 (6 bases). With 3 bases removed from V and 7 bases from J, the gap between germline ends came to 13 bases. The germline V gene encodes CDR1 LGHNA and CDR2 YNFKEQ. The CDR3 length is 14 residues. The CDR3 loop is CASSQDKRGNEQFF. Here the CDR3 DNA reads TGTGCCAGCAGCCAGGATAAAAGGGGGAATGAGCAGTTCTTC.

Here the CDR3 reads CASSLGGSGTGSKGNYGYTF. CDR3 DNA: TGTGCCAGCAGCTTAGGGGGTTCGGGGACAGGGTCAAAAGGGAACTATGGCTACACCTTC. V gene TRBV7-6 combines with J gene TRBJ1-2, with 9 bases lining up with TRBD1. Germline CDR1 reads SGHVS; CDR2 reads FNYEAQ. CDR3 length: 20 amino acids. The junction had 17 bases not matched to a gene; V was cut back by 1 base and J by 2 bases.